This passage covers 22 T cell receptor beta chains from one sample sequenced in a study of Graves' ophthalmopathy and Graves' hyperthyroidism. RNA transcripts provided the template for amplifying TCR beta CDR3 regions. First-round RT-PCR with HTBI primers preceded a second-round multiplex PCR. One entry per CDR3 protein, called by TCRdb with MiXCR from the multiplex PCR reads. Here the sample spans around 1.1 million distinct CDR3 sequences, about 36% being singletons. The sequencing input was peripheral blood or thyroid tissue (not recorded which). The receptors were sampled from an adult man with Graves' hyperthyroidism.

This clonotype is a singleton in its sample. J is TRBJ1-2 and V is TRBV24-1; a weak D match, TRBD1 (6 bases). CDR1 is KGHDR, CDR2 SFDVKD, per germline. The CDR3 totals 14 residues. The ends were cut back, 7 bases at V and 4 bases at J, with 15 bases in the middle. CDR3 DNA sequence: TGTGCCACCAGCGAAACAGGGCTCCTCTATGGCTACACCTTC. Amino acid sequence: CATSETGLLYGYTF.

The count of this clonotype is one. One junction end disagrees with the germline gene, perhaps due to a read error. V is TRBV12-3 or TRBV12-4 and J is TRBJ1-2; 7 bases are shared with TRBD1. The CDR3 totals 14 residues. The CDR3 here is CASRNRGFLSGHTF. The CDR3 nucleotides are TGTGCCAGCAGAAACAGGGGTTTCCTTTCTGGCCACACCTTC.

To note about this clonotype: This sequence may be a read error, since a much larger clone differs from it by one base. The chain combines TRBV19 with TRBJ1-5; D gene ambiguous. V was clipped by 5 bases and J by 0 bases, with 11 bases between them. This CDR3 has 15 residues. Germline V gives CDR1 LNHDA, CDR2 SQIVND (reference sequence). The CDR3 region is CASSATVNSNQPQHF. The CDR3 DNA is TGTGCCAGTAGTGCAACAGTAAATAGCAATCAGCCCCAGCATTTT.

This clonotype was observed a few times. This sequence joins TRBV5-1 and TRBJ1-5; 8 nucleotides align to TRBD1. Trimming removed 4 bases from V and 3 bases from J; junction bases left unmatched: 9. Looked up from germline, CDR1 is SGHRS and CDR2 is YFSETQ. This CDR3 is 16 amino acids long. The CDR3: CASSQVDRADNQPQHF. Written as DNA, the CDR3 is TGCGCCAGCAGCCAAGTGGACAGGGCGGACAATCAGCCCCAGCATTTT.

This clonotype was counted many times. J is TRBJ1-2 and V is TRBV25-1; the D gene is possibly TRBD1 (5 bases). The CDR3 length is 13 residues. V dropped 7 bases and J dropped 2 bases, with 11 bases sitting between them. Looked up from germline, CDR1 is MGHDK and CDR2 is SYGVNS. CDR3 residues: CASTTRENYGYTF. As DNA, the CDR3 is TGTGCCAGCACGACCAGGGAGAACTATGGCTACACCTTC.

This clonotype has at least ten counts. CDR3 amino acids: CASSRTGQGSNTIYF. In DNA form, the CDR3 reads TGTGCCAGCAGCCGCACTGGGCAGGGGAGTAACACCATATATTTT. This chain uses TRBV7-2 with TRBJ1-3; TRBD1 might be the D (6 bases). With 5 bases removed from V and 7 bases from J, the gap between germline ends came to 18 bases. This CDR3 contains 15 residues. CDR1 and CDR2 from the germline V gene are SGHTA and FQGNSA.

This chain uses TRBV7-9 with TRBJ1-2, with 8 bases aligning to TRBD1. Germline V gene data show CDR1 as SEHNR and CDR2 as FQNEAQ (reference sequence). CDR3 length equals 15 residues. The V and J ends lost 5 bases and 4 bases, in that order; junction bases with no gene match: 9. CDR3 loop: CASSKTGQGSYGYTF. The CDR3 nucleotides read TGTGCCAGCAGCAAAACAGGACAGGGAAGCTATGGCTACACCTTC.

The chain carries TRBV20-1 and TRBJ2-7; 9 bases line up with TRBD2. V dropped 3 bases and J dropped 3; count of bases not matched to a gene: 3. The CDR3 sequence is 13 residues long. Germline assignment: CDR1 DFQATT and CDR2 SNEGSKA (reference sequence). CDR3 in DNA: TGCAGTGCTAGGAGCGGGGGGTTCTACGAGCAGTACTTC. Protein: CSARSGGFYEQYF.

This clonotype was recorded at least ten times. The J gene is TRBJ1-2, the V gene TRBV15, with no clear D. CDR3 length equals 13 residues. V lost 0 bases, J lost 6 bases, and 8 bases lay in between. Germline values: CDR1 LNHNV, CDR2 YYDKDF (reference sequence). CDR3 in DNA: TGTGCCACCAGCAGAGAAAACACAGATGGCTACACCTTC. It encodes CATSRENTDGYTF.

This chain links TRBV20-1 with TRBJ1-2; D gene ambiguous. The CDR3 has 14 amino acids. CDR1 is DFQATT, CDR2 SNEGSKA, per germline (reference sequence). With 4 bases removed from V and 1 base from J, the gap between germline ends came to 13 bases. In DNA form, the CDR3 reads TGCAGTGCTACCGGAAAATCTGGTAACTATGGCTACACCTTC. It specifies CSATGKSGNYGYTF.

The CDR3 sequence is CASSVQERGRETQYF. CDR3 in DNA: TGTGCCAGCAGCGTCCAGGAGAGGGGGCGAGAGACCCAGTACTTC. This rearrangement joins TRBV25-1 to TRBJ2-5, with 7 positions matching TRBD1. The germline V gene has CDR1 MGHDK and CDR2 SYGVNS. V was pared by 6 bases and J by 4 bases, with 11 bases of the junction left unmatched. This CDR3 is built from 15 residues.

This chain links TRBV20-1 with TRBJ1-2, with TRBD1 matching over 8 bases. The CDR3 totals 14 residues. Germline loops: CDR1 DFQATT, CDR2 SNEGSKA (reference sequence). The junction had 7 bases not matched to a gene; V was cut back by 0 bases and J by 7 bases. Written as DNA, the CDR3 is TGCAGTGCTAGAGATCTCGGACAGGGAGCTGGCTACACCTTC. Protein product: CSARDLGQGAGYTF.

CDR3 DNA sequence: TGTGCCAGCAGGAACTGGGGGAAACCCGCTAACTATGGCTACACCTTC. This gives the protein CASRNWGKPANYGYTF. The V call is TRBV2, the J call TRBJ1-2; perhaps TRBD1 as D (5 bases). CDR3 size: 16 residues. The V and J ends lost 6 bases and 0 bases respectively, with 17 bases between them. Germline values: CDR1 SNHLY, CDR2 FYNNEI.

V is TRBV29-1 and J is TRBJ2-5, with D perhaps matching TRBD1 (6 bases). Between the trimmed V and J ends, which lost 8 bases and 1 base, there was a span of 11 bases. The CDR3 loop spans 12 amino acids. In germline, CDR1 is SQVTM, CDR2 ANQGSEA. CDR3 loop: CSRPRGQETQYF. The CDR3 coding sequence is TGCAGCCGACCCAGGGGCCAAGAGACCCAGTACTTC.

This clonotype was picked up many times. This sequence joins TRBV10-3 and TRBJ2-7; 7 bases agree with TRBD1. CDR3 length: 18 amino acids. Germline V lookup: CDR1 ENHRY, CDR2 SYGVKD. V shed 3 bases and J 3 bases; nucleotides not matched to a gene: 17. In DNA form, the CDR3 reads TGTGCCATCAGTGACCGAGACAGGGAATCGGAGAAGCACTACGAGCAGTACTTC. Protein sequence: CAISDRDRESEKHYEQYF.

At least ten counts were recorded for this clonotype. DNA for the CDR3: TGTGCCAGCAGCTTACCAGGACCGAACACTGAAGCTTTCTTT. Its translation is CASSLPGPNTEAFF. The chain recombines TRBV11-2 with TRBJ1-1, with D hard to call. Trimming cost V 2 bases and J 1 base, with 8 bases left between them. The CDR3 length is 14 residues. Germline CDR1 is SGHAT and CDR2 is FQNNGV.

This chain joins TRBV25-1 and TRBJ1-1; TRBD1 matches 8 bases. V lost 6 bases to trimming and J lost 6 bases; unmatched junction nucleotides: 6. The germline CDR1 and CDR2 sequences are MGHDK and SYGVNS. The CDR3 consists of 13 residues. Written as DNA, the CDR3 is TGTGCCAGCAGGGGACAGGAGGGGTCTGAAGCTTTCTTT. This gives the protein CASRGQEGSEAFF.

This CDR3 is CAWSEINGQPQHF. The CDR3 nucleotides read TGTGCCTGGAGTGAAATTAACGGGCAGCCCCAGCATTTT. The rearrangement links TRBV30 to TRBJ1-5; D remains unclear. Deletions cut 1 base from V and 7 bases from J, with 11 bases between. CDR3 length: 13 amino acids. Per germline, CDR1 GTSNPN and CDR2 SVGIG (reference sequence).

This clonotype was detected only a few times. The chain carries TRBV6-6 and TRBJ1-5; possible D gene TRBD1, 6 bases. Germline CDR1 reads MNHNY; CDR2 reads SVGAGI (reference sequence). V was cut by 5 bases and J by 3 bases, with 20 bases left in between. The CDR3 covers 17 residues. The CDR3 region is CASSRPRGVQNNQPQHF. In DNA form, the CDR3 reads TGTGCCAGCAGTCGACCCAGGGGCGTCCAGAACAATCAGCCCCAGCATTTT.

About this clonotype: A read error may be the cause here, since a much bigger clone is one base away. The chain joins TRBV29-1 to TRBJ2-7; D remains ambiguous. CDR3 length: 13 amino acids. Germline-derived CDR1 and CDR2 are SQVTM and ANQGSEA. CDR3 sequence reads: CSIEDPFSYEQYF. The DNA of the CDR3 is TGCAGCATTGAAGATCCCTTTTCCTACGAGCAGTACTTC.

This clonotype showed up just once. CDR3 in DNA: TGTGCCTGGAGGGGTGGGGTTTTTAACACTGAAGCTTTCTTT. Encoded protein: CAWRGGVFNTEAFF. The gene calls are TRBV30 and TRBJ1-1; D unclear. V lost 3 bases and J lost 2, with 13 bases in between. The CDR3 runs 14 residues. Germline values: CDR1 GTSNPN, CDR2 SVGIG (reference sequence).

The rearrangement joins TRBV7-2 to TRBJ2-7; 7 bases are a match to TRBD2. The CDR3 length is 13 residues. The germline gives CDR1 SGHTA, CDR2 FQGNSA. V dropped 1 base and J dropped 8; count of bases not matched to a gene: 5. The CDR3 reads CASSLVGGGQQYF. The DNA of the CDR3 is TGTGCCAGCAGCTTAGTGGGGGGAGGGCAGCAGTACTTC.